This T cell receptor (beta chain) is drawn from a study of blood T cell repertoires in COVID-19. The assay was immunoSEQ multiplex PCR, and TCRdb's table has in-frame clones only and misses some. The table records approximately 150,000 clones, 85% to 95% of them present only once. Per germline, CDR1 SGHAT and CDR2 FQNNGV. The V gene end was trimmed by 5 bases and the J gene end by 10 bases; junction bases not matched to a gene: 11. The CDR3 loop spans 14 amino acids. This clonotype was sampled from an older woman with COVID-19, enrolled during active disease. Specimen: peripheral blood. The gene calls are TRBV11-2 and TRBJ1-1; 9 bases match TRBD1. In DNA, the CDR3 is TGTGCCAGCAGCCATTACAGGGGGCCAGGGGGAGCTTTCTTT. It translates to CASSHYRGPGGAFF.